The clone carrying this T cell receptor (beta chain) was observed many times. Its antigen is not known. V dropped 6 bases and J dropped 4 bases, with 16 bases sitting between them. CDR3 size: 14 residues. The data were taken from a study of T cells in Graves' hyperthyroidism and ophthalmopathy. For the study at large: Before treatment of any kind, peripheral blood was taken at initial diagnosis.

Amplified regions were TCR beta CDR3 sequences from RNA transcripts. The HTBI set primed first-round TCR CDR3 RT-PCR. TCRdb reprocessed the multiplex PCR reads with MiXCR, giving one entry per CDR3 protein. The profile shows over 250,000 distinct CDR3 sequences, approximately 15% of them singletons. Overall study findings and caveats: Most thyroid clonotypes expanded above 0.001 appeared in blood too.

The sequenced sample was blood. The receptor comes from a woman aged 60 to 75 with Graves' ophthalmopathy. This chain joins TRBV12-3 or TRBV12-4 and TRBJ2-7, with a tentative D call TRBD2 (5 bases). This CDR3 reads CASRTTIWSYEQYF. CDR3 nucleotides: TGTGCCAGCAGGACGACTATCTGGAGTTACGAGCAGTACTTC.